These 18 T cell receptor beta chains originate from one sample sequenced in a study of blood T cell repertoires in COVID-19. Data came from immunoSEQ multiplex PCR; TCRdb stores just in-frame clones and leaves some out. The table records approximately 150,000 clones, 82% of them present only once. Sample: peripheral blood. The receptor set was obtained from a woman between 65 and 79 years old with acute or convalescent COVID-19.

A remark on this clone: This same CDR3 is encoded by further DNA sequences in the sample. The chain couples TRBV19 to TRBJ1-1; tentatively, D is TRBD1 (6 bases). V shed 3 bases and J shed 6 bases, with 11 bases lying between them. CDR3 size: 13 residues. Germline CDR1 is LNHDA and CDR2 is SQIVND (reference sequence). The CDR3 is CASSIGGGPEAFF. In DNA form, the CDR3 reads TGTGCCAGTAGTATCGGGGGGGGCCCTGAAGCTTTCTTT.

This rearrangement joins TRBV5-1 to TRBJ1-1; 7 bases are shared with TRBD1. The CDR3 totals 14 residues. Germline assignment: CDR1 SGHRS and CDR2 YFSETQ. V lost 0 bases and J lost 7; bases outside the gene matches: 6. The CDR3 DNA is TGCGCCAGCAGCTTGGAAGGGGGCGGTGGTGAAGCTTTCTTT. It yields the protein CASSLEGGGGEAFF.

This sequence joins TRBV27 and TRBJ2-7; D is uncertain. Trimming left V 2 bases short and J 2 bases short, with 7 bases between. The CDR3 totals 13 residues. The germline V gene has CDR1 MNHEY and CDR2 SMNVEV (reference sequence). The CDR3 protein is CASSLGPTYEQYF. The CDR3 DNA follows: TGTGCCAGCAGTTTAGGGCCAACCTACGAGCAGTACTTC.

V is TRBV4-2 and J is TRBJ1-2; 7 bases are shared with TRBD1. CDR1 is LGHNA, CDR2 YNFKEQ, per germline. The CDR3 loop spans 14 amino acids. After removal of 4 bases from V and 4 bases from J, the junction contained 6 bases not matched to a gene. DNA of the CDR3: TGTGCCAGCAGCCCACCGGGACAGATCTATGGCTACACCTTC. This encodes CASSPPGQIYGYTF.

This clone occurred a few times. For the CDR3, the DNA is TGTGCCAGCAGTCTTGACAGGGACTATGGCTACACCTTC. Translation: CASSLDRDYGYTF. V and J are TRBV7-2 and TRBJ1-2; TRBD1 matches at 7 bases. Germline V gene sequence: CDR1 SGHTA, CDR2 FQGNSA. The ends lost 6 bases at V and 3 bases at J; junction bases unmatched: 4. The CDR3 sequence is 13 residues long.

The CDR3 protein is CASSPLEGAKGYTF. Written as DNA, the CDR3 is TGTGCCAGCAGTCCCTTAGAGGGGGCGAAAGGCTACACCTTC. The chain couples TRBV28 to TRBJ1-2, with 7 bases aligning to TRBD1. The CDR3 is 14 amino acids. With V trimmed by 5 bases and J by 8 bases, 11 bases remained unmatched. CDR1 is MDHEN and CDR2 is SYDVKM in the germline V gene.

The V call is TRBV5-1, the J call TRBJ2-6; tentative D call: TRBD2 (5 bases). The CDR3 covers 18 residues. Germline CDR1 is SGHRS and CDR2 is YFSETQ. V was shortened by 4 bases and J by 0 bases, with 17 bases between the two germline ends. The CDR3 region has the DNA TGCGCCAGCAGCAAGAATGATCGGGATTCCTCTGGGGCCAACGTCCTGACTTTC. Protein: CASSKNDRDSSGANVLTF.

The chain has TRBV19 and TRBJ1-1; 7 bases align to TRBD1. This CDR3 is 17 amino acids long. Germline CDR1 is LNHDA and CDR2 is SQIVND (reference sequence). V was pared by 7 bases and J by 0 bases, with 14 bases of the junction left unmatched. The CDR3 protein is CASTPRGQFGLNTEAFF. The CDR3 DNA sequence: TGTGCCAGTACCCCAAGGGGGCAGTTTGGCCTGAACACTGAAGCTTTCTTT.

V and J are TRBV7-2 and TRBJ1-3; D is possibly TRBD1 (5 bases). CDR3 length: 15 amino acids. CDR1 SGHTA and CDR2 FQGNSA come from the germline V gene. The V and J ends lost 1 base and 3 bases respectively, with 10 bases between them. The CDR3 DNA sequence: TGTGCCAGCAGCTTAGGATTAGGGGTTGGAAACACCATATATTTT. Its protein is CASSLGLGVGNTIYF.

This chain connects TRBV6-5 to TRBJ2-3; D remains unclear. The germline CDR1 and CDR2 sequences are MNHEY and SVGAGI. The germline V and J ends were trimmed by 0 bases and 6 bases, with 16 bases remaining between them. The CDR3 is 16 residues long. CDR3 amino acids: CASSYSRLTFGDTQYF. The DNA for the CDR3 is TGTGCCAGCAGTTACTCGAGGTTAACTTTCGGTGATACGCAGTATTTT.

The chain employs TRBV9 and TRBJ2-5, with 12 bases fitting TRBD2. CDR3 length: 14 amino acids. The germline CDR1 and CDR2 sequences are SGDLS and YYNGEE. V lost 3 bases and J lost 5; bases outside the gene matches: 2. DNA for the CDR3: TGTGCCAGCAGCGCTAGCGGGGGGGCCGAGACCCAGTACTTC. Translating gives CASSASGGAETQYF. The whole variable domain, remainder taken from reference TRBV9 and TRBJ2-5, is DSGVTQTPKHLITATGQRVTLRCSPRSGDLSVYWYQQSLDQGLQFLIQYYNGEERAKGNILERFSAQQFPDLHSELNLSSLELGDSALYFCASSASGGAETQYFGPGTRLLVL.

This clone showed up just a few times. The chain's CDR3 is CASSPGQGAHGELFF. DNA of the CDR3: TGTGCCAGCAGCCCGGGACAGGGGGCGCACGGGGAGCTGTTTTTT. The V gene is TRBV7-6, the J gene TRBJ2-2, with 12 bases aligning to TRBD1. CDR3 size: 15 residues. With V trimmed by 5 bases and J by 7 bases, 5 bases remained unmatched. Per the germline V gene, CDR1 is SGHVS and CDR2 is FNYEAQ.

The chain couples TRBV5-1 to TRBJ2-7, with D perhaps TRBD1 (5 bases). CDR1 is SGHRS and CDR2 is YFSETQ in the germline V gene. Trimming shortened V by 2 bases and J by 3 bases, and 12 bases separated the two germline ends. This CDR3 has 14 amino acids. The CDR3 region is CASSLEQGYYEQYF. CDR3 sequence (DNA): TGCGCCAGCAGCTTAGAGCAGGGATACTACGAGCAGTACTTC.

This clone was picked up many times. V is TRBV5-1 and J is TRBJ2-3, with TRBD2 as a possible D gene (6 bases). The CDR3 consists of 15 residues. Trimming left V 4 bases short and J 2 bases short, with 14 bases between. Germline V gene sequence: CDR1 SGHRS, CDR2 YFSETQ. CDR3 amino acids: CASSPGVSTTDTQYF. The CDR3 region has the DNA TGCGCCAGCAGCCCGGGGGTCAGCACCACAGATACGCAGTATTTT.

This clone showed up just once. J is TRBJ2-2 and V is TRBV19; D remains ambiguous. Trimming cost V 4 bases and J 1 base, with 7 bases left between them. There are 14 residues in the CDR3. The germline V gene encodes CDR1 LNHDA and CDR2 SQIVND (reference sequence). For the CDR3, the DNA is TGTGCCAGTAGTACTCGACAGAACACCGGGGAGCTGTTTTTT. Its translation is CASSTRQNTGELFF.

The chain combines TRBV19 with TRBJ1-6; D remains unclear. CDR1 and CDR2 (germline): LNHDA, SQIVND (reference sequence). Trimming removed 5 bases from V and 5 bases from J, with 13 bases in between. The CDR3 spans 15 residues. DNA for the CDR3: TGTGCCAGTAGTGCCAGGTCGGGGAATAATTCACCCCTCCACTTT. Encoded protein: CASSARSGNNSPLHF.

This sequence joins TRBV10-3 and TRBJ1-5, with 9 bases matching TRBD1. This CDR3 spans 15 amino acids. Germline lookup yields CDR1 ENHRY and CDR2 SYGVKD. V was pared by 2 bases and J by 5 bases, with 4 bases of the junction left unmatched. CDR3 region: CAISEAGQGYQPQHF. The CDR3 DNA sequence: TGTGCCATCAGTGAGGCGGGACAGGGCTATCAGCCCCAGCATTTT.

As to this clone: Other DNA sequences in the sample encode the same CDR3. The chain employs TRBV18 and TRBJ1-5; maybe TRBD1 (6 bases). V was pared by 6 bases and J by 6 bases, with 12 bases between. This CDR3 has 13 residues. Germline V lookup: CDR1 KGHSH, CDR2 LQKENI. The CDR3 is CASSPGTSQPQHF. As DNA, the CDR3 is TGTGCCAGCTCGCCCGGGACATCTCAGCCCCAGCATTTT.